The source of this T cell receptor (beta chain) is a study of T cells in Graves' hyperthyroidism and ophthalmopathy. Absent ophthalmopathy progression within 18 months defined stable Graves' hyperthyroidism. Diagnosing involved the use of clinical symptoms, serum thyroxine and TRAb, thyroid ultrasound and orbital computed tomography. This clonotype was seen many times. Amplified regions were TCR beta CDR3 sequences from RNA transcripts. Using the HTBI primer set, a first-round RT-PCR was run on the TCR CDR3. TCRdb re-analysed the multiplex PCR reads in MiXCR, keeping a single row per CDR3 protein. The sample consists of 350,000 to 400,000 distinct CDR3 sequences, 14% to 15% of them appearing once. The CDR3 has 17 residues. In germline, CDR1 is MNHNS, CDR2 SASEGT. Trimming cost V 4 bases and J 3 bases; bases outside gene matches: 14.

The TCR originated in a woman under 40 with Graves' hyperthyroidism. Sequencing was performed on blood. This sequence joins TRBV6-1 and TRBJ2-7; 8 bases agree with TRBD2. The CDR3 region is CASSVGAGVGFLYEQYF. Written as DNA, the CDR3 is TGTGCCAGCAGTGTGGGAGCGGGAGTCGGGTTTCTCTACGAGCAGTACTTC.